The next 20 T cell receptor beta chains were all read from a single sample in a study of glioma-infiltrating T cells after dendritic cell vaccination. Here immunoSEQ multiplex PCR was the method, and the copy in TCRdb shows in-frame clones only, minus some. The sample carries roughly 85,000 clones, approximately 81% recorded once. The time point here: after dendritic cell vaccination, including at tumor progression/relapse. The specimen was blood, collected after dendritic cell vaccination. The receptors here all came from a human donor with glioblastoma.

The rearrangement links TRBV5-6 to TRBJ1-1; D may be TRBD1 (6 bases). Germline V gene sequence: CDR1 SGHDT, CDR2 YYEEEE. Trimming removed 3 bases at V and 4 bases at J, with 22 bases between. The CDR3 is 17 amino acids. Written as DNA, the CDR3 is TGTGCCAGCAGCTCCACCCTTCAACAGGGTTGGGGCACTGAAGCTTTCTTT. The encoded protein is CASSSTLQQGWGTEAFF.

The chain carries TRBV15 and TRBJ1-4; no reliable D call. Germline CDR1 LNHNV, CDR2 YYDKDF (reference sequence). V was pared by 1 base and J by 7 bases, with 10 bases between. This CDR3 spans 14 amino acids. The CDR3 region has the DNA TGTGCCACCAGCAGAGGACGACGGGGTGAAAAACTGTTTTTT. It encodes CATSRGRRGEKLFF.

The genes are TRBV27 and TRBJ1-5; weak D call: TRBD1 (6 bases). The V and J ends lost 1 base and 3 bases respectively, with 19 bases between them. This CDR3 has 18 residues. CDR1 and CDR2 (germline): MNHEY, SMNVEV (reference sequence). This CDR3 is CASSLYTPQGSINQPQHF. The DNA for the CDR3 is TGTGCCAGCAGTTTATATACCCCTCAGGGGTCGATCAATCAGCCCCAGCATTTT.

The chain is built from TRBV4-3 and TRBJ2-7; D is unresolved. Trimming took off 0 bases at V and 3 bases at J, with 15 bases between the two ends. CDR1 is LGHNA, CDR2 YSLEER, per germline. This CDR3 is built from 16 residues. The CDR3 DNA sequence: TGCGCCAGCAGCCAAGAATCGTCGATAGCAAGCTACGAGCAGTACTTC. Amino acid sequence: CASSQESSIASYEQYF.

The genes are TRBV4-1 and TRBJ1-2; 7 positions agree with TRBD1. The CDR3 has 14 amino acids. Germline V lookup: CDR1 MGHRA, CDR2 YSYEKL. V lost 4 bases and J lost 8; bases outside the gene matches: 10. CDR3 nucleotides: TGCGCCAGCAGCCCTTCTGACAGGGCCCCGGGCTACACCTTC. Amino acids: CASSPSDRAPGYTF.

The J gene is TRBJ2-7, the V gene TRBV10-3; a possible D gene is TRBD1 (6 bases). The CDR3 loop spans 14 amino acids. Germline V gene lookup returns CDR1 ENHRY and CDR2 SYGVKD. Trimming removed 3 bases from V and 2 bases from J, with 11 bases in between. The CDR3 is CAISEPGQAYEQYF. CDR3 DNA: TGTGCCATCAGTGAACCGGGACAAGCCTACGAGCAGTACTTC.

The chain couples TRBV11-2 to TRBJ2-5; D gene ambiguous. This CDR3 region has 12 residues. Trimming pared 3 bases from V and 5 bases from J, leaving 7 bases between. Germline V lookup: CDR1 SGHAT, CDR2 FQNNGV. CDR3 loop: CASSFARETQYF. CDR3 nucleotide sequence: TGTGCCAGCAGCTTCGCTAGGGAGACCCAGTACTTC.

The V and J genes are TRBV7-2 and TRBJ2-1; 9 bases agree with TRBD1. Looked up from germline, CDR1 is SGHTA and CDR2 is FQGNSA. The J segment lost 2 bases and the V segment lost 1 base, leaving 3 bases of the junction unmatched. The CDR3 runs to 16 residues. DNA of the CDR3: TGTGCCAGCAGCTTAGGCGGGACAGGGCCCTACAATGAGCAGTTCTTC. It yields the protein CASSLGGTGPYNEQFF.

This chain's CDR3 is CASSYRGSTDTQYF. The CDR3 DNA follows: TGTGCCAGCAGTTACAGGGGATCGACAGATACGCAGTATTTT. The V and J genes are TRBV6-5 and TRBJ2-3, with D possibly TRBD1 on 5 matching bases. Germline loops: CDR1 MNHEY, CDR2 SVGAGI. The CDR3 is 14 amino acids. The V gene lost 2 bases and the J gene lost 3 bases, with 9 bases spanning the gap.

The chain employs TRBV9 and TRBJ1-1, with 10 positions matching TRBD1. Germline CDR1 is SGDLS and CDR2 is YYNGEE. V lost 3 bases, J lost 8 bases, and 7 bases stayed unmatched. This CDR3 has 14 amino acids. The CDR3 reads CASSEGQGYLEAFF. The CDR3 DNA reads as TGTGCCAGCAGCGAGGGACAGGGGTATCTGGAAGCTTTCTTT.

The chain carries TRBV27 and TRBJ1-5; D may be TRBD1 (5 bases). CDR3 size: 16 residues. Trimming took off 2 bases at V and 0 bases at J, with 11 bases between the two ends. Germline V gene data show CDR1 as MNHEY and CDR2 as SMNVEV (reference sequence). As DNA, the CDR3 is TGTGCCAGCAGTTTACTGGCGGGACTTAGCAATCAGCCCCAGCATTTT. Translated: CASSLLAGLSNQPQHF.

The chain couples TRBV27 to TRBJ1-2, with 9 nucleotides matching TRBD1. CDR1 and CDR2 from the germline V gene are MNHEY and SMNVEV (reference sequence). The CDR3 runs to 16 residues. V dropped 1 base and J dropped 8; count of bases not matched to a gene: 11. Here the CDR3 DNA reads TGTGCCAGCAGTTTATTAGGCGGACAGGGGAAGCGCGGCTACACCTTC. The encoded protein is CASSLLGGQGKRGYTF.

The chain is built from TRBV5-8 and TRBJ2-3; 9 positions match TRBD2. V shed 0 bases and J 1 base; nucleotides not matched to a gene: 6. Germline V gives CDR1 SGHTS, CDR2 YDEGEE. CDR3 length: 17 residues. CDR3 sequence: CASSLDLAGIGTDTQYF. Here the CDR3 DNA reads TGTGCCAGCAGCTTGGACCTAGCGGGAATCGGCACAGATACGCAGTATTTT.

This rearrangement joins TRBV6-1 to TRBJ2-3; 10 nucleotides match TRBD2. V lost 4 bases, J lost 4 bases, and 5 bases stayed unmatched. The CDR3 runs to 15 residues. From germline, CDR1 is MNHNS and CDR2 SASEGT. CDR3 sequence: CASSAPSGRADTQYF. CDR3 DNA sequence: TGTGCCAGCAGTGCCCCCAGCGGGAGGGCAGATACGCAGTATTTT.

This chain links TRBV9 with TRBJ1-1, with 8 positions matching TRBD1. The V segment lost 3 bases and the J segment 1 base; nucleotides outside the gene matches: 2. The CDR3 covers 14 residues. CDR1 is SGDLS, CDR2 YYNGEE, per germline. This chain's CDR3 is CASSADRGNTEAFF. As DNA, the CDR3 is TGTGCCAGCAGCGCAGACAGGGGGAACACTGAAGCTTTCTTT.

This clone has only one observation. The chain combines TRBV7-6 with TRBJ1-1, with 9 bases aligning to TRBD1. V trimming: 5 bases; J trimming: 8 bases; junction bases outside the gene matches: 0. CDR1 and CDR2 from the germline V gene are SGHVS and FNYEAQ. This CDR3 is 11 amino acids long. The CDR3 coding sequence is TGTGCCAGCAGCGGACAGGGGGAAGCTTTCTTT. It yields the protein CASSGQGEAFF.

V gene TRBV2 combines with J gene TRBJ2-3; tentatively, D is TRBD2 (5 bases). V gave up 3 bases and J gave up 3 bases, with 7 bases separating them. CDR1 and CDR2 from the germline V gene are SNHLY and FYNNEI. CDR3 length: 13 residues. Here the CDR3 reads CASSDSGTDTQYF. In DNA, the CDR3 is TGTGCCAGCAGTGACTCGGGGACAGATACGCAGTATTTT. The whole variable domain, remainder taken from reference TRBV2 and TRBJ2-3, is EPEVTQTPSHQVTQMGQEVILRCVPISNHLYFYWYRQILGQKVEFLVSFYNNEISEKSEIFDDQFSVERPDGSNFTLKIRSTKLEDSAMYFCASSDSGTDTQYFGPGTRLTVL.

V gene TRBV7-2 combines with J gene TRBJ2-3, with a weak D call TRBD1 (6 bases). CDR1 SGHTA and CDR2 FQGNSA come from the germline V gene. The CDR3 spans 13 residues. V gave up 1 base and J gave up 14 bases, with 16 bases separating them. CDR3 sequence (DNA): TGTGCCAGCAGCTTAGAAGGGGGATGGGCTCCGTATTTT. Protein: CASSLEGGWAPYF.

CDR3 sequence reads: CSVGGGAGETQYF. CDR3 nucleotides: TGCAGCGTTGGGGGGGGCGCGGGGGAGACCCAGTACTTC. The chain has TRBV29-1 and TRBJ2-5; D is possibly TRBD2 (7 bases). The CDR3 is 13 residues long. V was clipped by 4 bases and J by 5 bases, with 14 bases between them. Germline V lookup: CDR1 SQVTM, CDR2 ANQGSEA. Full variable domain (remainder filled in from reference TRBV29-1 and TRBJ2-5): SAVISQKPSRDICQRGTSLTIQCQVDSQVTMMFWYRQQPGQSLTLIATANQGSEATYESGFVIDKFPISRPNLTFSTLTVSNMSPEDSSIYLCSVGGGAGETQYFGPGTRLLVL.

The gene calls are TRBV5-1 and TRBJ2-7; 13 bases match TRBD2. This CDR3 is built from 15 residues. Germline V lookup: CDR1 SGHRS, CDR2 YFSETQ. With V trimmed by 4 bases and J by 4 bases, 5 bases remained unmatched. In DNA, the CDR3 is TGCGCCAGCAGCCAAAGACTAGCGGGAGGTTACGAGCAGTACTTC. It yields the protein CASSQRLAGGYEQYF.